This T cell receptor beta chain was identified during a study of blood T cell repertoires in COVID-19 (dated by TCRdb to about 2020). Context from the whole study: The collaborator samples originated in the United States, Italy and Spain and spanned the acute and convalescent phases of COVID-19. Deeply sampled blood TCRbeta repertoires from subjects exposed to, actively infected with, or recovered from COVID-19 were included in the dataset. A freely available public database, intended as a resource for researchers studying the immune response to SARS-CoV-2, is where the repertoires were released. The samples were drawn from the first 160 participants of the ongoing ImmuneRACE study and from under 1,500 subjects provided by 6 global collaborators. The material from the prospective study consisted of cDNA or gDNA derived from T cells, B-cell-depleted T cells, or PBMCs. Where available, HLA class I and class II types were obtained from metadata supplied by the sample provider rather than from assay-based typing. Sample metadata almost always included a de-identified subject ID, COVID-19 status, age in years and sex. The paper's findings and limits, for the study overall: The quantity of clinical and demographic metadata differed by source and by participant and was supplied without curation.

Whole blood was collected in K2EDTA tubes by collaborating institutions according to the institutions' own protocols. For TCRbeta analysis, collaborators shipped samples as frozen whole blood, isolated PBMCs, or DNA extracted from either of those sample types. As for this clone: The specificity of this receptor is unknown. No base-level quality is on record; no much larger clone is a single base apart.

From the germline V gene (reference sequence), CDR1 is MNHNY and CDR2 is SVGAGI. The cysteine opens and the phenylalanine closes a CDR3 of 15 amino acids. CDR3 DNA only is kept here, 45 bases in frame from base 1. At the junction V is shortened by 7 bases and J by 1 base, with 14 bases in between. TCRbeta CDR3 regions were amplified from genomic DNA by means of the immunoSEQ Assay, a bias-controlled multiplex PCR. The original pipeline was this. The number of nucleated cells in each sample was estimated from the amplification of reference gene primers within the assay. Sequence reads were collapsed and filtered to measure the absolute abundance of every unique TCRbeta CDR3 rearrangement. For each sample, productive Simpson clonality was calculated as the square root of Simpson's diversity index over productive rearrangements. TCRdb limited this immuneACCESS table to in-frame rearrangements with V and J called. A share of clones is missing; checked studies link under half to unresolved V genes, and the rest is unexplained. V and J calls and clone size are as listed in that table; D and trimming were resolved from the DNA. In all, the sample holds approximately 50,000 clones, and about nine tenths of those were seen once. Clones ranked in the top ten supply under 35% of the sample.

The sample was peripheral blood. The clonotype originates from an elderly woman with acute or convalescent COVID-19. The rearranged segments are TRBV6-6 and TRBJ1-5, and TRBD1 may be the D gene, going by 6 matching bases. The CDR3 protein: CASTLTGWSNQPQHF. Read as DNA, the sequence is TGTGCCAGCACTCTGACAGGCTGGAGCAATCAGCCCCAGCATTTT.